Shown below are 9 T cell receptor beta chains from a single sample sequenced in a study of blood T cell repertoires in COVID-19. Assay used: immunoSEQ multiplex PCR; TCRdb lists only in-frame clones, some missing. In the table there are roughly 230,000 clones, about four fifths of which are singletons. The sample consisted of PBMCs or T cells enriched from blood (not recorded which). The receptors stem from a woman aged 55 to 70 who had recovered from COVID-19.

This clone occurred once. At one boundary the junction diverges from the germline segment, which might be a read error. V is TRBV9 and J is TRBJ2-2, with 7 bases lining up with TRBD2. The CDR3 covers 15 residues. In germline, CDR1 is SGDLS, CDR2 YYNGEE. The CDR3 here is CASGVPGGYTGELFF. CDR3 bases: TGTGCCAGCGGCGTTCCGGGGGGATACACCGGGGAGCTGTTTTTT.

This clone was picked up a small number of times. The gene calls are TRBV6-2 or TRBV6-3 and TRBJ2-7; possibly TRBD1 for D (6 bases). From germline, CDR1 is MNHEY and CDR2 SVGEGT. V was shortened by 5 bases and J by 1 base, with 18 bases between the two germline ends. This CDR3 is 16 amino acids long. The CDR3 spells CASSQPGQKLSYEQYF. In nucleotides, the CDR3 is TGTGCCAGCAGTCAACCAGGACAGAAATTATCCTACGAGCAGTACTTC.

The rearrangement links TRBV12-1 to TRBJ1-1; the D call TRBD1 from the table was never checked on the DNA. TRBV12-1 is given as a pseudogene. The CDR3 consists of 15 residues. The CDR3 spells CASSTGTGDNTEAFF. The CDR3 coding sequence is TGTGCCAGCAGCACCGGGACAGGGGACAACACTGAAGCTTTCTTT.

This chain joins TRBV4-3 and TRBJ2-1; 11 nucleotides match TRBD1. With V trimmed by 0 bases and J by 12 bases, 13 bases remained unmatched. The CDR3 extends over 17 amino acids. Per germline, CDR1 LGHNA and CDR2 YSLEER. The CDR3 sequence is CASSQEAGQGGRPGQFF. The CDR3 nucleotides read TGCGCCAGCAGCCAAGAAGCGGGACAGGGGGGTCGCCCGGGGCAGTTCTTC.

This rearrangement joins TRBV4-1 to TRBJ2-3; TRBD1 is a possible D gene (6 bases). V gave up 0 bases and J gave up 0 bases, with 10 bases separating them. Germline CDR1 reads MGHRA; CDR2 reads YSYEKL. The CDR3 has 16 residues. CDR3 in DNA: TGCGCCAGCAGCCAAGACAGGGGCCGAAGCACAGATACGCAGTATTTT. It specifies CASSQDRGRSTDTQYF.

This clone was seen only once. The genes are TRBV27 and TRBJ2-3; 10 bases match TRBD1. The J segment lost 2 bases and the V segment lost 6 bases, leaving 8 bases of the junction unmatched. Germline loops: CDR1 MNHEY, CDR2 SMNVEV (reference sequence). This CDR3 contains 16 residues. The CDR3 is CASSNSDRGLTDTQYF. The DNA for the CDR3 is TGTGCCAGCAGCAACTCCGACAGGGGGCTCACAGATACGCAGTATTTT.

DNA of the CDR3: TGTGCCAGCAGTACTCCTTTGGGAGAAGGTTCATTCCCAGATACGCAGTATTTT. Its protein product is CASSTPLGEGSFPDTQYF. V usage is TRBV27 and J usage is TRBJ2-3, with D possibly TRBD2 on 5 matching bases. Between the trimmed V and J ends, which lost 5 bases and 4 bases, there was a span of 25 bases. Germline assignment: CDR1 MNHEY and CDR2 SMNVEV (reference sequence). CDR3 length equals 18 residues.

V and J are TRBV3-1 (or the pseudogene TRBV3-2) and TRBJ2-2, with a weak D call TRBD2 (6 bases). This CDR3 has 18 residues. Trimming took 1 base from V and 3 from J, leaving 18 bases between them. The germline V gene encodes CDR1 LGHDT and CDR2 YNNKEL (reference sequence). The DNA of the CDR3 is TGTGCCAGCAGCCAAGTCGCGGGGCTAGCCCCACACACCGGGGAGCTGTTTTTT. This encodes CASSQVAGLAPHTGELFF.

A few counts support this clone. The rearrangement uses TRBV7-2 and TRBJ1-1; D remains ambiguous. The V and J ends lost 5 bases and 0 bases respectively, with 13 bases between them. In germline, CDR1 is SGHTA, CDR2 FQGNSA. The CDR3 covers 15 residues. The CDR3 here is CASSPGGIMNTEAFF. The CDR3 DNA follows: TGTGCCAGCAGCCCCGGCGGGATCATGAACACTGAAGCTTTCTTT.